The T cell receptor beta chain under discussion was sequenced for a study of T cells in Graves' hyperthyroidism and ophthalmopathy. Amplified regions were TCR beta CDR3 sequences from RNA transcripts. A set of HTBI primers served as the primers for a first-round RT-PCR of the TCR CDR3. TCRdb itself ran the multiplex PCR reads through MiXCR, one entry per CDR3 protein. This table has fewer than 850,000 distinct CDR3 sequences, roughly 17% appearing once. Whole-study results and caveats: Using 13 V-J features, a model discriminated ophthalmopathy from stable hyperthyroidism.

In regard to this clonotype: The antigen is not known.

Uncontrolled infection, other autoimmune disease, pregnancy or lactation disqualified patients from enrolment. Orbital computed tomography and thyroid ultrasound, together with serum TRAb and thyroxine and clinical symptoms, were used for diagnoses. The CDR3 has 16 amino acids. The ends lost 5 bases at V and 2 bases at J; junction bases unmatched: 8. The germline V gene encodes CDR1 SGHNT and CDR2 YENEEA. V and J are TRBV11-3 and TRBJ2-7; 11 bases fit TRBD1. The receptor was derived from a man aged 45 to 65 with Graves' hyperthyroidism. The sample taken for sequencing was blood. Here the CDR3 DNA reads TGTGCCAGCAGCCCCGGGGGGGGACAGGGGGCCTACGAGCAGTACTTC. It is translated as CASSPGGGQGAYEQYF.